This T cell receptor beta chain was identified in a study of CDR3 diversity in severe acne. The CDR3 totals 18 residues. Germline loops: CDR1 SGHNT, CDR2 YYREEE (reference sequence). V was shortened by 1 base and J by 6 bases, with 26 bases between the two germline ends. TCRdb re-called the PCR reads with MiXCR, one entry per CDR3 protein. The table records some 90,000 distinct CDR3 sequences, 45% to 50% of them present only once. This receptor was obtained from a male donor in good health, serving as a control. V is TRBV5-4 and J is TRBJ2-7; a weak D match, TRBD1 (5 bases). Sequencing was carried out using blood. This CDR3 is CASSLYLGWGGSSSEQYF. CDR3 DNA sequence: TGTGCCAGCAGCTTGTATCTAGGCTGGGGCGGATCCTCGTCCGAGCAGTACTTC.